These T cell receptor beta chains were read from a single sample in a study of post-analysis software for immune sequencing data. TCRdb processed the PCR reads anew with MiXCR; each CDR3 protein has one entry. The sample records approximately 460,000 distinct CDR3 sequences, roughly 46% being singletons. Sequencing was performed on blood. The receptors originated from a girl aged 10-17 years with multiple sclerosis. CDR3s include the opening cysteine and the closing phenylalanine or tryptophan. Fields, in order: V gene, J gene, clone size, D gene, CDR3 DNA, CDR3 protein. The D gene is left open where the match is weak. Not every row has a clone size; where given, it reads once, few, many or a size class.

>TRBV24-1|TRBJ1-1|-|TRBD1
TGTGCCACCAGTGCCCCGGACAGGGACGGGCCGATGAACACTGAAGCTTTCTTT
CATSAPDRDGPMNTEAFF
>TRBV12-3/TRBV12-4|TRBJ2-3|-|-
TGTGCCAGCAGGGAGATCCCAGATGCGCAGTATTTT
CASREIPDAQYF
>TRBV3-1|TRBJ2-7|medium-sized|-
TGTGCCAGCAGCCAAGCGGGTAGCTCCTACGAGCAGTACTTC
CASSQAGSSYEQYF
>TRBV27|TRBJ2-7|-|TRBD1
TGTGCCAGCAGTGCCCGACAGGGGAACTACGAGCAGTACTTC
CASSARQGNYEQYF
>TRBV6-6|TRBJ2-1|few|-
TGTGCCAGCAGTGGGACGGACTCCTACAATGAGCAGTTCTTC
CASSGTDSYNEQFF
>TRBV10-2|TRBJ2-5|-|TRBD1
TGCGCCAGCACCAAGGACAGGGAAGAGACCCAGTACTTC
CASTKDREETQYF
>TRBV12-3/TRBV12-4|TRBJ2-7|-|-
TGTGCCAGCCGACTATACTCCTACGAGCAGTACTTC
CASRLYSYEQYF
>TRBV7-3|TRBJ1-1|few|-
TGTGCCAGCAGCGAAAGACATAACACTGAAGCTTTCTTT
CASSERHNTEAFF
>TRBV20-1|TRBJ2-5|-|-
TGCAGTGCTAGTCCTGAGGGAAGCGGACAAGAGACCCAGTACTTC
CSASPEGSGQETQYF
>TRBV28|TRBJ1-1|few|-
TGTGCCATCCACCGTTTGGGGAAGGCTTTCTTT
CAIHRLGKAFF
>TRBV11-2|TRBJ1-1|few|-
TGTGCCAGCAGCTTGGCAGGCGTTTTTACTGAAGCTTTCTTT
CASSLAGVFTEAFF
>TRBV28|TRBJ2-3|-|TRBD1
TGTGCCAGCAGTTGGGGACAGGGCCGCACAGATACGCAGTATTTT
CASSWGQGRTDTQYF
>TRBV28|TRBJ1-1|-|-
TGTGCCAGCAGTCGGACGGAGATGAACACTGAAGCTTTCTTT
CASSRTEMNTEAFF
>TRBV4-1|TRBJ2-1|-|TRBD2
TGCGCCAGCAGCCACCTAGCGGGAACAGTTGAGCAGTTCTTC
CASSHLAGTVEQFF
>TRBV7-2|TRBJ2-5|few|-
TGTGCCAGCAGCCCAGACTTGACCCAGTACTTC
CASSPDLTQYF
>TRBV9|TRBJ2-1|once|-
TGTGCCGGCAGCCCAAGAGAGGGGACCCTCTACAATGAGCAGTTCTTC
CAGSPREGTLYNEQFF
>TRBV10-3|TRBJ2-3|-|TRBD2
TGTGCCATCACACCGGGACTAGCGGGAGAAGCAGATACGCAGTATTTT
CAITPGLAGEADTQYF
>TRBV7-6|TRBJ2-7|-|-
TGTGCCAGCAGCTTTGACGGGGCTCACCGGGGCTACGAGCAGTACTTC
CASSFDGAHRGYEQYF
>TRBV28|TRBJ2-5|-|-
TGTGCCAGCAGCGCTCTCCAAACAGGGTCCCGAGAGACCCAGTACTTC
CASSALQTGSRETQYF
>TRBV5-6|TRBJ2-7|few|TRBD2
TGTGCCAGCAGCAAATTAGCGGGAGTTTTTCTCGAGCAGTACTTC
CASSKLAGVFLEQYF
>TRBV7-9|TRBJ2-6|-|TRBD1
TGTGCCAGCGGTAAGGACAGGGCCGGGGCCAACGTCCTGACTTTC
CASGKDRAGANVLTF
>TRBV5-6|TRBJ1-4|-|-
TGTGCCAGCAGCAGGCGGGACCCTAATGAAAAACTGTTTTTT
CASSRRDPNEKLFF
>TRBV5-1|TRBJ2-7|-|TRBD2
TGCGCCAGCAGCGGTGGTACTAGCGGTGGAGACGAGCAGTACTTC
CASSGGTSGGDEQYF
>TRBV6-5|TRBJ2-7|-|TRBD2
TGTGCCAGCAGTTTGGTAGCGGGGGACTCCTACGAGCAGTACTTC
CASSLVAGDSYEQYF
>TRBV5-1|TRBJ2-7|-|TRBD2
TGCGCCAGCAGCTTGCTAGCGGAGGGCTACGAGCAGTACTTC
CASSLLAEGYEQYF
>TRBV2|TRBJ2-5|-|TRBD2
TGTGCCAGCAGTGGCGGTAGCGGGTACGTTGAGACCCAGTACTTC
CASSGGSGYVETQYF
>TRBV24-1|TRBJ2-3|-|TRBD1
TGTGCCGCCTCTGACAGGGGTGGAAGAACAGATACGCAGTATTTT
CAASDRGGRTDTQYF
>TRBV20-1|TRBJ2-6|few|-
TGCAGTGCTGGATTCATTCCACCGGGACATGTAAAAGGGGGAATCTCTGGGGCCAACGTCCTGACTTTC
CSAGFIPPGHVKGGISGANVLTF
>TRBV15|TRBJ1-1|-|TRBD1
TGTGCCACCAGCAGAGATCGAGACAGGGGGCAAAGTGAAGCTTTCTTT
CATSRDRDRGQSEAFF
>TRBV6-1|TRBJ1-1|few|-
TGTGCCAGCAGTACCCTCGCAACCGGGAACACTGAAGCTTTCTTT
CASSTLATGNTEAFF
>TRBV7-3|TRBJ1-2|-|TRBD1
TGTGCCAGCAGCTTAAGAGGGACAGGGGGAGAAGGCTACACCTTC
CASSLRGTGGEGYTF
>TRBV5-1|TRBJ2-3|-|-
TGCGCCAGCAGCTTGGGATACGGCACAGATACGCAGTATTTT
CASSLGYGTDTQYF
>TRBV9|TRBJ1-1|-|-
TGTGCCAGCAGCGGATTGTCCCGCGACAGTAACACTGAAGCTTTCTTT
CASSGLSRDSNTEAFF
>TRBV7-2|TRBJ2-1|-|-
TGTGCCAGCAGCTTAGACTGGAATGAGCAGTTCTTC
CASSLDWNEQFF
>TRBV2|TRBJ2-7|-|TRBD2
TGTGCCAGCAGTGGGACTAGCGGGAATCTCGACGAGCAGTACTTC
CASSGTSGNLDEQYF
>TRBV5-1|TRBJ2-5|-|TRBD2
TGCGCCAGCAGCTTCCGGACTAGCGCCCAAGAGACCCAGTACTTC
CASSFRTSAQETQYF
>TRBV5-5|TRBJ2-5|few|-
TGTGCCAGCAGCTTAATGGGGCGGCAAGAGACCCAGTACTTC
CASSLMGRQETQYF
>TRBV27|TRBJ2-7|few|-
TGTGCCAGCAGTTTACAGGGGCCCACCTACGAGCAGTACTTC
CASSLQGPTYEQYF
>TRBV7-9|TRBJ1-2|-|-
TGTGCTAGCAGCTCTTCATCGGATACTAACTATGGCTACACCTTC
CASSSSSDTNYGYTF
>TRBV29-1|TRBJ2-1|-|-
TGCAGCGTCGGAGGAGGGCCCGACTCCTACAATGAGCAGTTCTTC
CSVGGGPDSYNEQFF
>TRBV4-2|TRBJ2-1|few|-
TGTGCCAGCAGCCTCCGGGACATGGGCTTGTATGAGCAGTTCTTC
CASSLRDMGLYEQFF
>TRBV10-3|TRBJ2-1|-|TRBD2
TGTGCCAACTCGGGGGGCTCCTACAATGAGCAGTTCTTC
CANSGGSYNEQFF
>TRBV20-1|TRBJ2-1|-|-
TGCAGTGCTAGAGATTTCGGGCAGGGACAGTTCTTC
CSARDFGQGQFF
>TRBV6-1|TRBJ2-4|-|-
TGTGCCAGCAGTGAACTGCAGGAGGCATGGAACATTCAGTACTTC
CASSELQEAWNIQYF
>TRBV27|TRBJ2-1|-|TRBD2
TGTGCCAGCCGACGGGGAGGCGGGAGAGTAAATGAGCAGTTCTTC
CASRRGGGRVNEQFF
>TRBV7-2|TRBJ2-5|-|-
TGTGCCAGCAGCCCAAGGGGGGGACCTCAGCAAAGAGGGACCCAGTACTTC
CASSPRGGPQQRGTQYF
>TRBV29-1|TRBJ2-7|many|TRBD1
TGCAGCGTGGGTCGGACAGGGGGCCTCTACGAGCAGTACTTC
CSVGRTGGLYEQYF
>TRBV12-3/TRBV12-4|TRBJ2-4|-|-
TGTGCCAGCAGTTTCCCTCTCGAGGCCAAAAACATTCAGTACTTC
CASSFPLEAKNIQYF
>TRBV19|TRBJ2-7|-|TRBD2
TGTGCCAGTAGTAGGGACCGGGAGGCCGGGCCCTACGAGCAGTACTTC
CASSRDREAGPYEQYF
>TRBV12-3/TRBV12-4|TRBJ2-1|-|-
TGTGCCAGCAGTATCCGAGGGTGGGATGAGCAGTTCTTC
CASSIRGWDEQFF
>TRBV15|TRBJ1-6|-|-
TGTGCCACCAGCAGAGTGCCGGGTTTCAATTCACCCCTCCACTTT
CATSRVPGFNSPLHF
>TRBV5-1|TRBJ2-5|few|-
TGCGCCAGCAGCTTGGGGGTCACTGGGACCGGAGAGACCCAGTACTTC
CASSLGVTGTGETQYF
>TRBV24-1|TRBJ2-1|-|-
TGTGCCACCAGTGATTCGGCGATTCCGACTTACAATGAGCAGTTCTTC
CATSDSAIPTYNEQFF